This TCR beta chain appears in the sequencing data of a study of T-cell memory formation after mild COVID-19. About the research overall: TCR clusters showed largely donor specificity.

In TCRdb, the 5' RACE reads were re-called with MiXCR into one record per CDR3 protein. This table has approximately 260,000 distinct CDR3 sequences, around 15% appearing once. This CDR3 region has 14 residues. Deletions cut 6 bases from V and 1 base from J, with 12 bases between. In regard to this clonotype: The antigen is undetermined.

Study observations and caveats: Clones that contracted from day 15 to 85 had balanced CD4/CD8; later expanders were CD4+ biased.

This chain uses TRBV12-3 or TRBV12-4 with TRBJ2-5; D is uncertain. Material: PBMCs or a T cell subset sorted from them (not recorded which). The TCR originated in a man in his late teens or twenties who had mild COVID-19 (a few samples of this study predate the infection). Cell type and time point are not known. CDR3 sequence (DNA): TGTGCCAGCAGGTTAACTTCTGCCCAAGAGACCCAGTACTTC. Translation: CASRLTSAQETQYF.